The 3 T cell receptor beta chains below all came from one sample that was sequenced in a study of T cell therapy after organ transplantation. TCRdb's copy holds only in-frame clones and misses some; the assay was immunoSEQ multiplex PCR. The table includes about 19,000 clones, around 81% detected once. The time point denotes: 4-8 weeks after completion of therapy. The antigens of these receptors remain unknown. The specimen was CD8+ T cells from blood, collected after autologous CMV-specific T cell therapy. These receptors all come from a human patient who had received a solid organ transplant and had CMV disease. The graft donor may be the source of some T cells.

This rearrangement joins TRBV4-1 to TRBJ1-1; D might be TRBD1 (5 bases). This CDR3 is 15 amino acids long. Germline CDR1 MGHRA, CDR2 YSYEKL. The V gene lost 4 bases and the J gene lost 4 bases, with 16 bases spanning the gap. Here the CDR3 reads CASSPKSGGATEAFF. The CDR3 nucleotides read TGCGCCAGCAGCCCAAAGTCGGGAGGGGCCACTGAAGCTTTCTTT.

The chain couples TRBV9 to TRBJ2-7, with 9 bases aligning to TRBD1. CDR3 size: 17 residues. From germline, CDR1 is SGDLS and CDR2 YYNGEE. Unmatched junction bases numbered 14, after V lost 4 bases and J lost 3 bases. The CDR3 here is CASSLETGTGRLYEQYF. The DNA for the CDR3 is TGTGCCAGCAGCCTAGAAACCGGGACAGGGAGGCTCTACGAGCAGTACTTC.

The chain carries TRBV29-1 and TRBJ1-1; no definite D call. The germline gives CDR1 SQVTM, CDR2 ANQGSEA. Trimming removed 7 bases at V and 10 bases at J, with 22 bases between. The CDR3 is 13 residues long. CDR3 in DNA: TGCAGCGCAAGGACGCGAAGTCGTCAAGGAGCTTTCTTT. Translating it yields CSARTRSRQGAFF.